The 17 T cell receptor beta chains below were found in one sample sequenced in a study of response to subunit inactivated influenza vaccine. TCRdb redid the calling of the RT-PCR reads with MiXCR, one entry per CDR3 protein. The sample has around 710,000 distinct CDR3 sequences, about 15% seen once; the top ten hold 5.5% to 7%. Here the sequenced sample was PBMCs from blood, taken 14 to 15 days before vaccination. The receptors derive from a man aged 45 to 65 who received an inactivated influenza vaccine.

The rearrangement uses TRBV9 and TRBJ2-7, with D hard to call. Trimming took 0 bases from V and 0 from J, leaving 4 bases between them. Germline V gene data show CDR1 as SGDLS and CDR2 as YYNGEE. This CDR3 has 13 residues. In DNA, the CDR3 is TGTGCCAGCAGCGTAGACCTCTCCTACGAGCAGTACTTC. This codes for CASSVDLSYEQYF. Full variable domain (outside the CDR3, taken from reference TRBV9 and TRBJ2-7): DSGVTQTPKHLITATGQRVTLRCSPRSGDLSVYWYQQSLDQGLQFLIQYYNGEERAKGNILERFSAQQFPDLHSELNLSSLELGDSALYFCASSVDLSYEQYFGPGTRLTVT.

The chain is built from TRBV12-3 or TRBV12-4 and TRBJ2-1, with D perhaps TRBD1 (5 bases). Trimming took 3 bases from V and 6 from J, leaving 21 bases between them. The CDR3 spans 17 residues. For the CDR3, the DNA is TGTGCCAGCAGTTTTTTCATTGGGGCAAAGATGGGCAATGAGCAGTTCTTC. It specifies CASSFFIGAKMGNEQFF.

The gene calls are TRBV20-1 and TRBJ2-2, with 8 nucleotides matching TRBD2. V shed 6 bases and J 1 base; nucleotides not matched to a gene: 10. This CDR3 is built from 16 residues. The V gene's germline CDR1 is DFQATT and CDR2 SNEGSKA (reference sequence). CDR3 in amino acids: CSARREGRGNTGELFF. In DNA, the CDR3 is TGCAGTGCCCGACGGGAGGGGCGGGGGAACACCGGGGAGCTGTTTTTT.

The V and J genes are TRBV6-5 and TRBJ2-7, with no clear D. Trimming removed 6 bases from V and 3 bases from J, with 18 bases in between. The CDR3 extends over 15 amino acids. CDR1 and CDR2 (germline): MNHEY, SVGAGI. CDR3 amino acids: CASSPGERLNYEQYF. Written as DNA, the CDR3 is TGTGCCAGCAGCCCCGGCGAACGGTTGAACTACGAGCAGTACTTC.

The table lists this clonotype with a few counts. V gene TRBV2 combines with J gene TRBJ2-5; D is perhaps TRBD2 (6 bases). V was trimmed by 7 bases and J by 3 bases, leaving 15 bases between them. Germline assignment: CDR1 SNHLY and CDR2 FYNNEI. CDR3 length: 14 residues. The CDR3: CASKRAGTEETQYF. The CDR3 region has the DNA TGTGCCAGCAAACGGGCGGGGACCGAAGAGACCCAGTACTTC.

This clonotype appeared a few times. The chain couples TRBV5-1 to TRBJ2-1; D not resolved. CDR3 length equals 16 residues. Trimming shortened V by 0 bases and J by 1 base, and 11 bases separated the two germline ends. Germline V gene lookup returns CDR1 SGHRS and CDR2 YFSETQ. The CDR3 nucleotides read TGCGCCAGCAGCTTGGTCGCTGGGATGTCCTACAATGAGCAGTTCTTC. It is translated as CASSLVAGMSYNEQFF.

In nucleotides, the CDR3 is TGTGCCAGCAGCCCGGACAGAATGAAATACGAGCAGTACTTC. It is translated as CASSPDRMKYEQYF. The V gene is TRBV7-9, the J gene TRBJ2-7, with a weak D call TRBD1 (6 bases). Trimming pared 5 bases from V and 4 bases from J, leaving 15 bases between. The CDR3 loop spans 14 amino acids. Germline V CDR1 and CDR2: SEHNR, FQNEAQ (reference sequence).

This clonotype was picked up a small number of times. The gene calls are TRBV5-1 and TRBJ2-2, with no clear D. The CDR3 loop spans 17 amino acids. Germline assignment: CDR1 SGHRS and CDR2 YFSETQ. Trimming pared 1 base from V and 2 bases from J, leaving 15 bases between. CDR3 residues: CASSLYPIGLNTGELFF. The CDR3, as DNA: TGCGCCAGCAGCTTGTACCCGATCGGGTTAAACACCGGGGAGCTGTTTTTT.

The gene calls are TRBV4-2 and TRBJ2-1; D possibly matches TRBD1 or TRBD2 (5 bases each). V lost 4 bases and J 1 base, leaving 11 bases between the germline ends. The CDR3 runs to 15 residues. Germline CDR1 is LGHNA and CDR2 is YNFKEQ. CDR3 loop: CASSRDDSSYNEQFF. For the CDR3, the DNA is TGTGCCAGCAGCCGGGACGACTCATCCTACAATGAGCAGTTCTTC.

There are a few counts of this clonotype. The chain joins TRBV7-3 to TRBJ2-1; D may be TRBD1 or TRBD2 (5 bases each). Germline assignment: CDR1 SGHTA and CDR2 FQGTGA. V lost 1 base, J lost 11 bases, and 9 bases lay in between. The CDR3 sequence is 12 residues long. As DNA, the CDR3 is TGTGCCAGCAGCTTAAGGGGGATCCAGCAGTTCTTC. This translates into CASSLRGIQQFF.

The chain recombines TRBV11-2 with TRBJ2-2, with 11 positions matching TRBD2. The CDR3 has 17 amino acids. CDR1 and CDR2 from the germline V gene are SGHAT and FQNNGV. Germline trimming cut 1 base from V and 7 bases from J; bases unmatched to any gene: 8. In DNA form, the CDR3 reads TGTGCCAGCAGCTTAGGGCGGGGGACTAGCGGTTACGGGGAGCTGTTTTTT. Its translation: CASSLGRGTSGYGELFF. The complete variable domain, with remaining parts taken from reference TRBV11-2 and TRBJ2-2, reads EAGVAQSPRYKIIEKRQSVAFWCNPISGHATLYWYQQILGQGPKLLIQFQNNGVVDDSQLPKDRFSAERLKGVDSTLKIQPAKLEDSAVYLCASSLGRGTSGYGELFFGEGSRLTVL.

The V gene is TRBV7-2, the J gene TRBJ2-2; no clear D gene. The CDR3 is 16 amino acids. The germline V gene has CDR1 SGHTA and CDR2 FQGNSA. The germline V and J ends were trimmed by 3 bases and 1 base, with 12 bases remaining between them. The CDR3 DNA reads TGTGCCAGCAGCTTTTTTGCTGGGCGGAACACCGGGGAGCTGTTTTTT. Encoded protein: CASSFFAGRNTGELFF.

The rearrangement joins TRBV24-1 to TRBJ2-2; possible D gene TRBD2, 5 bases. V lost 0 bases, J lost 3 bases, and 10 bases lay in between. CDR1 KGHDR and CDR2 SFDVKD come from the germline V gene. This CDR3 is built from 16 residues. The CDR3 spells CATSDLRQEDTGELFF. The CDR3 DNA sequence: TGTGCCACCAGTGATTTGCGTCAGGAGGACACCGGGGAGCTGTTTTTT.

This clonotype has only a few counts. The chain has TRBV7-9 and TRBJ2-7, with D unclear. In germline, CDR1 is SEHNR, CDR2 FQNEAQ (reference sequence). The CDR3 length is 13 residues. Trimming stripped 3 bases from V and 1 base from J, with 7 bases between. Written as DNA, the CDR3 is TGTGCCAGCAGCTTGTACAGTTCCTACGAGCAGTACTTC. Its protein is CASSLYSSYEQYF.

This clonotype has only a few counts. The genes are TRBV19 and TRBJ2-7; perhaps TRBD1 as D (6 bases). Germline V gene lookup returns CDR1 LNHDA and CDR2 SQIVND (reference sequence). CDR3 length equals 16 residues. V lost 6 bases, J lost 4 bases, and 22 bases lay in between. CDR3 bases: TGTGCCAGTAGCCCAGGGGCTAGTTTGCTGGGATACGAGCAGTACTTC. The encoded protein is CASSPGASLLGYEQYF.

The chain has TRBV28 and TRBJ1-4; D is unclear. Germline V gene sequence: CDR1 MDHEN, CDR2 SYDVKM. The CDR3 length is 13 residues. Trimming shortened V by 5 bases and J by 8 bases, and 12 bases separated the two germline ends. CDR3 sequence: CASSIGLREKLFF. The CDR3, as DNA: TGTGCCAGCAGTATAGGACTGCGGGAAAAACTGTTTTTT.

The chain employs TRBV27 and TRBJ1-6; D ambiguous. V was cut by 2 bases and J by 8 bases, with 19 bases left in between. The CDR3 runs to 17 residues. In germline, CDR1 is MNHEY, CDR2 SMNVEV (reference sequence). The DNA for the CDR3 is TGTGCCAGCAGTTTAATCTGGACCCAGAAAGGTGATTCACCCCTCCACTTT. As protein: CASSLIWTQKGDSPLHF.